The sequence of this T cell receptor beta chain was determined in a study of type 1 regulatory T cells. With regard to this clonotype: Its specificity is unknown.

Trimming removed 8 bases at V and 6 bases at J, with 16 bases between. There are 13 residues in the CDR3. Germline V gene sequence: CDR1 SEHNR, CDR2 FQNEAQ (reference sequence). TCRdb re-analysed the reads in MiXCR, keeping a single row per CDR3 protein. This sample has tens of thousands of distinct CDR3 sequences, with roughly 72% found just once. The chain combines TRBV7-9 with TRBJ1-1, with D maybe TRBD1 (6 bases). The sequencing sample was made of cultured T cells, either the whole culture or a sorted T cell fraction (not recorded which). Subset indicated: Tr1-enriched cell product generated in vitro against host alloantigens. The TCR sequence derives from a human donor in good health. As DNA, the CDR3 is TGTGCCAGCGCCATCCAGGAGGGGGCTGAAGCTTTCTTT. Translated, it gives CASAIQEGAEAFF. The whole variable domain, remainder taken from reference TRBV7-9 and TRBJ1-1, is DTGVSQNPRHKITKRGQNVTFRCDPISEHNRLYWYRQTLGQGPEFLTYFQNEAQLEKSRLLSDRFSAERPKGSFSTLEIQRTEQGDSAMYLCASAIQEGAEAFFGQGTRLTVV.